A single sample gave rise to the 25 T cell receptor beta chains below, sequenced in a study of T cell changes during pregnancy in multiple sclerosis. Some clones are missing from TCRdb's copy, which holds only in-frame ones; the method was immunoSEQ multiplex PCR. The sample has 60,000 to 65,000 clones; approximately 92% are singletons. Sequences were derived from peripheral blood, sampled in the second trimester of pregnancy. The receptors shown here come from a female donor in good health, enrolled as a control in a pregnancy study.

The V and J genes are TRBV5-6 and TRBJ2-1; D is possibly TRBD1 (6 bases). The ends were cut back, 7 bases at V and 0 bases at J, with 17 bases in the middle. The CDR3 is 16 residues long. Germline V gene sequence: CDR1 SGHDT, CDR2 YYEEEE. In DNA, the CDR3 is TGTGCCAGCGCCCTTTGGGGGACACCCTCCTACAATGAGCAGTTCTTC. It codes for CASALWGTPSYNEQFF.

The chain employs TRBV28 and TRBJ2-5; D is possibly TRBD2 (5 bases). The germline CDR1 and CDR2 sequences are MDHEN and SYDVKM. Trimming cost V 5 bases and J 5 bases, with 12 bases left between them. The CDR3 extends over 13 amino acids. The DNA of the CDR3 is TGTGCCAGCAGTCCCCGCAGAGGGGAGACCCAGTACTTC. Translated, it gives CASSPRRGETQYF. The variable domain in full, completed from reference TRBV28 and TRBJ2-5, reads DVKVTQSSRYLVKRTGEKVFLECVQDMDHENMFWYRQDPGLGLRLIYFSYDVKMKEKGDIPEGYSVSREKKERFSLILESASTNQTSMYLCASSPRRGETQYFGPGTRLLVL.

This chain joins TRBV6-1 and TRBJ2-7, with D maybe TRBD2 (6 bases). This CDR3 spans 15 amino acids. Trimming took off 4 bases at V and 6 bases at J, with 19 bases between the two ends. The germline V gene encodes CDR1 MNHNS and CDR2 SASEGT. Written as DNA, the CDR3 is TGTGCCAGCAGTGCACAAACGCGGGGATATGGCGAGCAGTACTTC. This sequence encodes CASSAQTRGYGEQYF.

The chain uses TRBV15 and TRBJ1-3; 7 bases agree with TRBD1. Germline trimming cut 4 bases from V and 2 bases from J; bases unmatched to any gene: 5. The CDR3 is 15 amino acids. CDR1 and CDR2 from the germline V gene are LNHNV and YYDKDF (reference sequence). This CDR3 is CATSTTGAAGNTIYF. CDR3 bases: TGTGCCACCAGCACTACAGGGGCGGCTGGAAACACCATATATTTT. Filled out from reference TRBV15 and TRBJ1-3, the complete variable domain reads DAMVIQNPRYQVTQFGKPVTLSCSQTLNHNVMYWYQQKSSQAPKLLFHYYDKDFNNEADTPDNFQSRRPNTSFCFLDIRSPGLGDTAMYLCATSTTGAAGNTIYFGEGSWLTVV.

The gene calls are TRBV2 and TRBJ1-2; 7 nucleotides match TRBD1. With 4 bases clipped from V and 5 bases from J, the junction kept 1 base outside the gene matches. Per the germline V gene, CDR1 is SNHLY and CDR2 is FYNNEI. The CDR3 contains 12 residues. This chain's CDR3 is CASSVTGYGYTF. The CDR3 nucleotides read TGTGCCAGCAGTGTGACAGGGTATGGCTACACCTTC. The full variable domain, with the rest looked up from reference TRBV2 and TRBJ1-2, is EPEVTQTPSHQVTQMGQEVILRCVPISNHLYFYWYRQILGQKVEFLVSFYNNEISEKSEIFDDQFSVERPDGSNFTLKIRSTKLEDSAMYFCASSVTGYGYTFGSGTRLTVV.

The chain employs TRBV19 and TRBJ2-2, with D perhaps matching TRBD1 (5 bases). CDR1 LNHDA and CDR2 SQIVND come from the germline V gene (reference sequence). Trimming pared 10 bases from V and 2 bases from J, leaving 14 bases between. CDR3 length: 14 amino acids. The DNA for the CDR3 is TGTGCCACCCTAAGGGGAATTAACACCGGGGAGCTGTTTTTT. This sequence encodes CATLRGINTGELFF.

This rearrangement joins TRBV15 to TRBJ2-3; maybe TRBD1 (6 bases). Germline V gene sequence: CDR1 LNHNV, CDR2 YYDKDF (reference sequence). V was cut by 5 bases and J by 8 bases, with 17 bases left in between. This CDR3 comprises 14 residues. The CDR3 DNA sequence: TGTGCCACCAGCCAATCAAGACAGGACGGTACGCAGTATTTT. Amino acids: CATSQSRQDGTQYF.

V is TRBV6-5 and J is TRBJ2-3; unclear D gene. CDR3 length: 13 amino acids. CDR1 is MNHEY, CDR2 SVGAGI, per germline. Trimming shortened V by 3 bases and J by 3 bases, and 7 bases separated the two germline ends. The CDR3 loop reads CASSYGPTDTQYF. CDR3 coding DNA: TGTGCCAGCAGTTATGGCCCAACAGATACGCAGTATTTT.

V usage is TRBV27 and J usage is TRBJ1-2; D remains unclear. CDR1 and CDR2 from the germline V gene are MNHEY and SMNVEV (reference sequence). The CDR3 is made up of 16 amino acids. V lost 3 bases and J 0 bases, leaving 14 bases between the germline ends. The DNA for the CDR3 is TGTGCCAGCAGTTTCTTGAAGGGAGTTGCTAACTATGGCTACACCTTC. Its translation is CASSFLKGVANYGYTF.

This clone was counted a few times. This chain uses TRBV30 with TRBJ1-1; the D gene is possibly TRBD1 (6 bases). CDR3 size: 12 residues. Germline lookup yields CDR1 GTSNPN and CDR2 SVGIG (reference sequence). V shed 0 bases and J shed 8 bases, with 10 bases lying between them. The CDR3 DNA reads TGTGCCTGGAGTGTCTCCACAGGGGAAGCTTTCTTT. Encoded protein: CAWSVSTGEAFF.

The chain uses TRBV5-1 and TRBJ2-6; 10 nucleotides agree with TRBD2. V lost 3 bases to trimming and J lost 2 bases; unmatched junction nucleotides: 2. This CDR3 has 16 residues. CDR1 and CDR2 from the germline V gene are SGHRS and YFSETQ. The CDR3 nucleotides read TGCGCCAGCAGCTCCAGCGGGGGGGCTGGGGCCAACGTCCTGACTTTC. As protein: CASSSSGGAGANVLTF.

The chain is built from TRBV6-4 and TRBJ2-3; D gene ambiguous. The CDR3 spans 13 residues. In germline, CDR1 is MRHNA, CDR2 SNTAGT. V was shortened by 4 bases and J by 8 bases, with 13 bases between the two germline ends. CDR3 bases: TGTGCCAGCAGTGCCGACCGACATCGTACGCAGTATTTT. This gives the protein CASSADRHRTQYF.

This clone has only a few counts. This rearrangement joins TRBV30 to TRBJ1-4; the D gene is possibly TRBD1 (6 bases). V was shortened by 4 bases and J by 6 bases, with 6 bases between the two germline ends. Germline V gene data show CDR1 as GTSNPN and CDR2 as SVGIG (reference sequence). This CDR3 has 11 residues. CDR3 nucleotides: TGTGCCTGGAAGGGGGATGAAAAACTGTTTTTT. Translated, it gives CAWKGDEKLFF.

The rearrangement uses TRBV25-1 and TRBJ2-3; D is undetermined. CDR3 size: 14 residues. Germline V gene sequence: CDR1 MGHDK, CDR2 SYGVNS. The germline V and J ends were trimmed by 8 bases and 1 base, with 13 bases remaining between them. The CDR3 sequence is CASGGLFGTDTQYF. For the CDR3, the DNA is TGTGCCAGCGGTGGGCTCTTCGGCACAGATACGCAGTATTTT. The entire variable domain, with the rest obtained from reference TRBV25-1 and TRBJ2-3, is as follows: EADIYQTPRYLVIGTGKKITLECSQTMGHDKMYWYQQDPGMELHLIHYSYGVNSTEKGDLSSESTVSRIRTEHFPLTLESARPSHTSQYLCASGGLFGTDTQYFGPGTRLTVL.

The V call is TRBV4-3, the J call TRBJ2-4; 7 bases are shared with TRBD1. The V segment lost 2 bases and the J segment 1 base; nucleotides outside the gene matches: 8. The CDR3 has 17 amino acids. Germline assignment: CDR1 LGHNA and CDR2 YSLEER. DNA of the CDR3: TGCGCCAGCAGCCAATACAGGGGACCGGGCGCCAAAAACATTCAGTACTTC. Residues: CASSQYRGPGAKNIQYF.

The V call is TRBV29-1, the J call TRBJ2-3, with a weak D call TRBD1 (6 bases). Germline V CDR1 and CDR2: SQVTM, ANQGSEA. The ends were cut back, 6 bases at V and 6 bases at J, with 13 bases in the middle. This CDR3 spans 12 amino acids. CDR3 sequence reads: CSVQRGSDTQYF. The CDR3, as DNA: TGCAGCGTCCAGAGGGGGTCGGATACGCAGTATTTT.

In this sample, this clone turned up once. The rearrangement links TRBV11-2 to TRBJ2-6; TRBD1 matches 7 bases. The CDR3 consists of 18 residues. Losses at the gene ends were 8 bases for V and 0 bases for J; bases not matched to a gene: 13. The germline V gene has CDR1 SGHAT and CDR2 FQNNGV. The CDR3 DNA reads as TGTGCCAGCGGCATGACAGGGTCCACACTCTCTGGGGCCAACGTCCTGACTTTC. Its translation: CASGMTGSTLSGANVLTF. The complete variable domain, with remaining parts taken from reference TRBV11-2 and TRBJ2-6, reads EAGVAQSPRYKIIEKRQSVAFWCNPISGHATLYWYQQILGQGPKLLIQFQNNGVVDDSQLPKDRFSAERLKGVDSTLKIQPAKLEDSAVYLCASGMTGSTLSGANVLTFGAGSRLTVL.

This chain links TRBV15 with TRBJ2-5; 11 bases align to TRBD1. The germline V gene encodes CDR1 LNHNV and CDR2 YYDKDF (reference sequence). The CDR3 contains 15 residues. J gave up 4 bases and V 3 bases, and 4 bases lay outside the gene matches. CDR3 DNA: TGTGCCACCAGCAGCGGGGGACAGGGGGGAGAGACCCAGTACTTC. It is translated as CATSSGGQGGETQYF. The entire variable domain, with the rest obtained from reference TRBV15 and TRBJ2-5, is as follows: DAMVIQNPRYQVTQFGKPVTLSCSQTLNHNVMYWYQQKSSQAPKLLFHYYDKDFNNEADTPDNFQSRRPNTSFCFLDIRSPGLGDTAMYLCATSSGGQGGETQYFGPGTRLLVL.

J is TRBJ1-1 and V is TRBV19; D perhaps matches TRBD1 (6 bases). The germline CDR1 and CDR2 sequences are LNHDA and SQIVND (reference sequence). CDR3 length equals 14 residues. Trimming removed 0 bases from V and 1 base from J, with 6 bases in between. The CDR3 nucleotides are TGTGCCAGTAGTATAGAGGGACAGAACACTGAAGCTTTCTTT. It translates to CASSIEGQNTEAFF.

The V and J genes are TRBV5-1 and TRBJ1-6; TRBD1 matches 8 bases. V shed 1 base and J 6 bases; nucleotides not matched to a gene: 6. CDR1 and CDR2 (germline): SGHRS, YFSETQ. The CDR3 is 16 amino acids. CDR3 protein: CASSLNPGQVNSPLHF. CDR3 coding DNA: TGCGCCAGCAGCTTGAACCCGGGACAGGTTAATTCACCCCTCCACTTT.

The chain combines TRBV10-2 with TRBJ1-1, with TRBD1 matching over 8 bases. V gave up 6 bases and J gave up 5 bases; unmatched junction bases: 2. Looked up from germline, CDR1 is WSHSY and CDR2 is SAAADI. This CDR3 region has 12 residues. The DNA for the CDR3 is TGCGCCAGCAGAGGGACAGGTACTGAAGCTTTCTTT. Its translation is CASRGTGTEAFF.

The chain recombines TRBV7-9 with TRBJ2-1; TRBD1 agrees at 7 bases. This CDR3 is 15 amino acids long. The V gene end was trimmed by 7 bases and the J gene end by 2 bases; junction bases not matched to a gene: 8. Germline V CDR1 and CDR2: SEHNR, FQNEAQ (reference sequence). The CDR3 sequence: CASTPPGTAYNEQFF. CDR3 sequence (DNA): TGTGCCAGCACCCCCCCCGGGACAGCCTACAATGAGCAGTTCTTC.

This chain joins TRBV9 and TRBJ2-5; 8 bases align to TRBD2. CDR3 length: 14 amino acids. V dropped 2 bases and J dropped 3; count of bases not matched to a gene: 3. Germline CDR1 is SGDLS and CDR2 is YYNGEE. The DNA of the CDR3 is TGTGCCAGCAGCGTCCGGGAGGGGGAAGAGACCCAGTACTTC. Amino acid sequence: CASSVREGEETQYF.

The chain has TRBV5-1 and TRBJ2-7; 9 bases agree with TRBD1. The CDR3 totals 15 residues. V dropped 1 base and J dropped 6; count of bases not matched to a gene: 8. Germline V lookup: CDR1 SGHRS, CDR2 YFSETQ. The CDR3 spells CASSLTTGTGLEQYF. The CDR3 region has the DNA TGCGCCAGCAGCTTGACGACCGGGACAGGGCTCGAGCAGTACTTC.

The CDR3 DNA is TGTGCCAGCAGCCGCTCGACAGGGGCTAGGGAGACCCAGTACTTC. It is translated as CASSRSTGARETQYF. This chain connects TRBV13 to TRBJ2-5; 8 nucleotides match TRBD1. The CDR3 spans 15 residues. V shed 5 bases and J 5 bases; nucleotides not matched to a gene: 10. The germline V gene has CDR1 PRHDT and CDR2 FYEKMQ (reference sequence).